This passage covers 9 T cell receptor beta chains from one sample sequenced in a study of tumor and adjacent non-tumor tissue in lung cancer. Three rounds of nested PCR, following a modified ARM-PCR protocol, produced the TCRbeta library. TCRdb independently ran MiXCR on the multiplex PCR reads; one entry per CDR3 protein. Of about 60,000 distinct CDR3 sequences in the sample, about 61% were seen once. RNA was extracted from bulk tissue without any cell sorting. The normal lung tissue was taken more than 3 cm from the tumor edge. The sample comprised distant non-tumor lung tissue. The receptors originated from an older man with non-small cell lung cancer.

This chain uses TRBV29-1 with TRBJ1-3; TRBD1 aligns across 7 bases. Germline CDR1 is SQVTM and CDR2 is ANQGSEA. CDR3 length equals 15 residues. CDR3 region: CSVGDSTCSGNTIYF. CDR3 DNA sequence: TGCAGTGTAGGGGACAGTACCTGCTCTGGAAACACCATATATTTT.

This clonotype was observed a handful of times. V and J are TRBV20-1 and TRBJ2-1; TRBD2 agrees at 7 bases. The CDR3 loop spans 14 amino acids. V was clipped by 3 bases and J by 2 bases; unmatched bases: 4. CDR1 is DFQATT, CDR2 SNEGSKA, per germline (reference sequence). The CDR3 protein is CSASPLATYNEQFF. The DNA of the CDR3 is TGCAGTGCTAGTCCACTAGCGACCTACAATGAGCAGTTCTTC.

There are many counts of this clonotype. The V and J genes are TRBV6-5 and TRBJ2-3, with D perhaps TRBD2 (5 bases). V gave up 0 bases and J gave up 4 bases, with 14 bases separating them. Germline CDR1 and CDR2: MNHEY and SVGAGI. The CDR3 is made up of 16 amino acids. The CDR3 bases are TGTGCCAGCAGTTACTCCCTACCGCCCGGGGCAGATACGCAGTATTTT. Its protein is CASSYSLPPGADTQYF.

On this clonotype: With a much larger clone just one base away, this may be a read error. This chain connects TRBV5-1 to TRBJ1-5; D is unclear. Germline CDR1 SGHRS, CDR2 YFSETQ. The CDR3 consists of 15 residues. The V end lost 4 bases, the J end lost 0 bases, and 11 bases lay between the germline ends. In nucleotides, the CDR3 is TGCGCCAGCAGCCAGATAGGGTATAGCAATCAGCCCCAGCATTTT. Its translation is CASSQIGYSNQPQHF.

This chain connects TRBV4-1 to TRBJ1-5; D is undetermined. The J call may be in error: the DNA end matches TRBJ2-3 better. Germline V gives CDR1 MGHRA, CDR2 YSYEKL. CDR3 length: 16 amino acids. In nucleotides, the CDR3 is TGCGCCAGCAGCCAACGGGCCCTAGATAGCAATCAGCCCCAGTATTTT. It yields the protein CASSQRALDSNQPQYF.

Concerning this clonotype itself: Since no conserved phenylalanine or tryptophan closes the CDR3, a read error is the likely cause. The CDR3 is CASSLQGLGNNEQFS. CDR3 nucleotide sequence: TGTGCCAGCAGCTTGCAGGGGTTAGGAAACAATGAGCAGTTCTCC. V is TRBV11-2 and J is TRBJ2-1; D may be TRBD1 (6 bases). The V gene lost 3 bases and the J gene lost 5 bases, with 14 bases spanning the gap. CDR1 and CDR2 from the germline V gene are SGHAT and FQNNGV. The CDR3 totals 15 residues.

Regarding this clonotype: This may be a read error, as it is one base from a much larger clone. The chain joins TRBV10-3 to TRBJ2-7; TRBD1 is a possible D gene (7 bases). Gene TRBJ2-1 matches the end of the DNA better, so the J call may be wrong. The CDR3 extends over 12 amino acids. Germline CDR1 ENHRY, CDR2 SYGVKD. The CDR3 region has the DNA TGTGCCATGAGGCGGGACAGCTCCGGGCAGTTCTTC. It yields the protein CAMRRDSSGQFF.

Notes on this clonotype: This CDR3 fails to terminate in the conserved phenylalanine or tryptophan, so it likely reflects a read error. The DNA is omitted, as the CDR3 cannot be located on it reliably, and the CDR3 follows TCRdb's listing. This chain joins TRBV10-3 and TRBJ2-2. The CDR3 contains 11 residues when both ends are counted. Germline assignment: CDR1 ENHRY and CDR2 SYGVKD. CDR3 protein: CAISYTGELLL.

A note on this clonotype: At one of its ends the junction is not consistent with the germline gene, which may arise from a read error. The chain has TRBV5-1 and TRBJ1-1; no reliable D call. The length of the CDR3 is 15 residues. Germline CDR1 is SGHRS and CDR2 is YFSETQ. In nucleotides, the CDR3 is TGCACCAGCAGCCCCGAGGTGGACTGTAACACTGAAGCTTTCTTT. Protein: CTSSPEVDCNTEAFF.